This T cell receptor beta chain was captured by sequencing in a study of control samples from healthy donors and cancer patients. Germline V gene data show CDR1 as LNHDA and CDR2 as SQIVND (reference sequence). The CDR3 runs 13 residues. V was trimmed by 5 bases and J by 1 base, leaving 8 bases between them. Method: immunoSEQ multiplex PCR; TCRdb's copy keeps in-frame clones and lacks some. The sample includes some 120,000 clones, under 95% of them seen just once. The sample comprised blood. The V and J genes are TRBV19 and TRBJ1-1; TRBD1 is a possible D gene (6 bases). The TCR comes from a man aged 18-30 years in good health. The CDR3 coding sequence is TGTGCCAGTAGTCGGGGACAGAACACTGAAGCTTTCTTT. Amino acids: CASSRGQNTEAFF.